This is a list of T cell receptor beta chains from one sample in a study of regulatory T cells in long-lasting Graves disease. TCRdb processed the multiplex PCR reads anew with MiXCR; each CDR3 protein has one entry. The profile shows 300,000 to 400,000 distinct CDR3 sequences, around a sixth of them singletons. Material: peripheral blood mononuclear cells (PBMCs), obtained at new diagnosis, from a patient treated with antithyroid drugs. The source is a female donor with Graves disease. Each CDR3 is given with its conserved first and last residue. The D gene is left open where the match is weak. Clone size appears in some rows only: once, few, many, or a class for an expanded clone.

CDR3 length,J gene,D gene,clone size,V gene,CDR3 DNA,CDR3 protein
18,TRBJ2-7,TRBD1,NA,TRBV3-1,TGTGCCAGCAGCCAAGGTCTATATCCGGGACAGCCCTTTTACGAGCAGTACTTC,CASSQGLYPGQPFYEQYF
17,TRBJ2-7,TRBD2,NA,TRBV6-2/TRBV6-3,TGTGCCAGCACCCCGGGACTAGCGGGAGAAGGGATCTACGAGCAGTACTTC,CASTPGLAGEGIYEQYF
15,TRBJ1-4,NA,NA,TRBV4-2,TGTGCCAGCAGCCAAGGGGGTTTCGATAATGAAAAACTGTTTTTT,CASSQGGFDNEKLFF
14,TRBJ1-1,NA,many,TRBV12-3/TRBV12-4,TGTGCCAGCAGCCTTACACCTTCCAGCAGTGAAGCTTTCTTT,CASSLTPSSSEAFF
12,TRBJ2-2,NA,NA,TRBV7-2,TGTGCCGGCAGTTTAGATGGCGGGGAGCTGTTTTTT,CAGSLDGGELFF
13,TRBJ1-1,NA,many,TRBV16,TGTGCCAGCAGCCAATCTAGGGACACTGAAGCTTTCTTT,CASSQSRDTEAFF
15,TRBJ2-1,TRBD2,many,TRBV28,TGTGCCAGCAGCTTAGCGGGGGGGGGCTACAATAAGCAGTTCTTC,CASSLAGGGYNKQFF
14,TRBJ1-2,NA,few,TRBV5-1,TGCGCCAGCAGCCCCGGAACACAAGGCTATGGCTACACCTTC,CASSPGTQGYGYTF
16,TRBJ2-7,TRBD1,many,TRBV15,TGTGCCACCAGCAGAGATAAACAGGGGGCGAAGGACGAGCAGTACTTC,CATSRDKQGAKDEQYF
15,TRBJ1-1,NA,many,TRBV3-1,TGTGCCAGCAGCCCGACTTTTACAGGCGTCACTGAAGCTTTCTTT,CASSPTFTGVTEAFF
15,TRBJ2-7,NA,many,TRBV7-6,TGTGCCAGCAGGTCACAACCGGGCCTGGCGGACGAGCAGTACTTC,CASRSQPGLADEQYF
16,TRBJ2-1,NA,many,TRBV28,TGTGCCAGCAGTCCTGGGTGGCCTTCGCCATACAATGAGCAGTTCTTC,CASSPGWPSPYNEQFF
13,TRBJ2-1,NA,few,TRBV5-1,TGCGCCAGCAGCCCAGACGGAGACAATGAGCAGTTCTTC,CASSPDGDNEQFF
14,TRBJ2-3,NA,many,TRBV12-3/TRBV12-4,TGTGCCAGCCTTTCGGGGAGACCCACAGATACGCAGTATTTT,CASLSGRPTDTQYF
16,TRBJ2-3,NA,many,TRBV6-2/TRBV6-3,TGTGCCAGCAGTTACGGTACGTGGTATGGCGCAGATACGCAGTATTTT,CASSYGTWYGADTQYF
14,TRBJ1-5,NA,many,TRBV7-8,TGTGCCAGCAGCCCCCGGGACGGAGATCAGCCCCAGCATTTT,CASSPRDGDQPQHF
15,TRBJ2-7,TRBD2,many,TRBV29-1,TGCAGCGTTGAAGAACCACTAGCGGGAGTTTACGAGCAGTACTTC,CSVEEPLAGVYEQYF
16,TRBJ2-1,NA,NA,TRBV6-2/TRBV6-3,TGTGCCAGCAGTTACGGAACCCCTGGCAAACACAATGAGCAGTTCTTC,CASSYGTPGKHNEQFF
15,TRBJ2-1,TRBD1,NA,TRBV5-5,TGTGCCAGCAGCCCGGGACAGGGGTTAGACAATGAGCAGTTCTTC,CASSPGQGLDNEQFF
15,TRBJ1-4,TRBD1,few,TRBV12-5,TGTGCTAGTGGTTTGGTACCCAGGGGGAATGAAAAACTGTTTTTT,CASGLVPRGNEKLFF
13,TRBJ2-1,NA,many,TRBV30,TGTGCCTGGAGTGATTTCGGGTGGGGGGAGCAGTTCTTC,CAWSDFGWGEQFF
16,TRBJ2-1,NA,many,TRBV7-8,TGTGCCAGCAGCTTGGGAGGAAGGACTGGGTACAATGAGCAGTTCTTC,CASSLGGRTGYNEQFF
16,TRBJ1-1,TRBD1,many,TRBV28,TGTGCCAGCAGACCATCCGAGGGACAGGTGGACACTGAAGCTTTCTTT,CASRPSEGQVDTEAFF
18,TRBJ2-1,TRBD2,few,TRBV4-2,TGTGCCAGCAGCCAAGATCTTATACCTAGCGGGAGGGGAGATGAGCAGTTCTTC,CASSQDLIPSGRGDEQFF
15,TRBJ1-5,NA,NA,TRBV4-1,TGCGCCAGCAGCCAAGGGCGGGATAGCAATCAGCCCCAGCATTTT,CASSQGRDSNQPQHF
18,TRBJ2-3,TRBD2,many,TRBV28,TGTGCCAGCAGTTGGACACGATATAGCGGGAGGGCCCAAGATACGCAGTATTTT,CASSWTRYSGRAQDTQYF
12,TRBJ1-2,TRBD1,many,TRBV10-2,TGCGCCAGCGGGACAGGGGGCAGAGGCTACACCTTC,CASGTGGRGYTF
12,TRBJ1-5,NA,many,TRBV6-1,TGTGCCAGCGGGGGATACAATCAGCCCCAGCATTTT,CASGGYNQPQHF
17,TRBJ1-5,TRBD1,many,TRBV4-1,TGCGCCAGCAGCCATCAGAGGACAGGGATCGGCAATCAGCCCCAGCATTTT,CASSHQRTGIGNQPQHF
16,TRBJ2-5,NA,few,TRBV13,TGTGCCAGCAGCCCCTTAATACCGCGCGGCCAAGAGACCCAGTACTTC,CASSPLIPRGQETQYF
17,TRBJ2-1,TRBD2,many,TRBV4-3,TGCGCCAGCAGCCAAGATTTTGCGGGAGGCCTCGGTTTTGAGCAGTTCTTC,CASSQDFAGGLGFEQFF
13,TRBJ1-2,NA,many,TRBV5-6,TGTGCCAGCAGCGCTGACCCCGCGAGAGGCTACACCTTC,CASSADPARGYTF
16,TRBJ1-5,NA,few,TRBV20-1,TGCAGTGCTAGAGATAGTAATGGCCGCTTGAATCAGCCCCAGCATTTT,CSARDSNGRLNQPQHF
14,TRBJ1-2,NA,many,TRBV6-2/TRBV6-3,TGTGCCAGCAGTTACGGGACGACTATGGGGGGCTACACCTTC,CASSYGTTMGGYTF
15,TRBJ1-5,TRBD1,many,TRBV7-2,TGTGCCAGCAGCTTAAGGGGGACAGGCTCTCAGCCCCAGCATTTT,CASSLRGTGSQPQHF
16,TRBJ2-1,NA,NA,TRBV6-5,TGTGCCAGCAGTTACTCGGTCCAGCTGTCCTACAATGAGCAGTTCTTC,CASSYSVQLSYNEQFF
19,TRBJ2-1,TRBD2,many,TRBV7-3,TGTGCCAGCAGCTCTCGGGGGGACGCCATCGAGAGCTCCTACAATGAGCAGTTCTTC,CASSSRGDAIESSYNEQFF
15,TRBJ2-1,TRBD2,many,TRBV28,TGTGCCAGCAGTCCCGGAACCACTAGCGGGGATGAGCAGTTCTTC,CASSPGTTSGDEQFF
15,TRBJ1-2,TRBD1,few,TRBV5-8,TGTGCCAGCAGCCCAAATACAGGGGCGGACTATGGCTACACCTTC,CASSPNTGADYGYTF
16,TRBJ2-2,TRBD1,many,TRBV7-2,TGTGCCAGCAGCTTAGTGGCCAGGGGGCCGGGCGGGGAGCTGTTTTTT,CASSLVARGPGGELFF
15,TRBJ1-4,NA,many,TRBV15,TGTGCCACCAGCAGAGATGGCCGGGGAGAGGAAAAACTGTTTTTT,CATSRDGRGEEKLFF
15,TRBJ2-7,NA,many,TRBV20-1,TGCAGTGCTAGAGATCACCGACAGCGAAGATACGAGCAGTACTTC,CSARDHRQRRYEQYF
16,TRBJ2-3,TRBD2,NA,TRBV19,TGTGCCAGTAGTATAGGGGGTAGCGGGAGTGCAGATACGCAGTATTTT,CASSIGGSGSADTQYF
14,TRBJ1-6,NA,many,TRBV9,TGTGCCAGCAGCGTAGAGAGCGGCGGAGGAGCCCTCCACTTT,CASSVESGGGALHF
12,TRBJ1-5,NA,many,TRBV12-3/TRBV12-4,TGTGCCAGCAGTTTACCCTATCAGCCCCAGCATTTT,CASSLPYQPQHF
12,TRBJ2-2,NA,many,TRBV11-2,TGTGCCAGCAGTTTAGTAACCGGGGAGCTGTTTTTT,CASSLVTGELFF
14,TRBJ1-2,NA,many,TRBV6-2/TRBV6-3,TGTGCCAGCAGTTACCCAGCGGTCGGGGACGGCTACACCTTC,CASSYPAVGDGYTF
14,TRBJ1-5,NA,many,TRBV12-3/TRBV12-4,TGTGCCAGCAGTTCTATGGGGTCCAATCAGCCCCAGCATTTT,CASSSMGSNQPQHF
13,TRBJ1-1,NA,many,TRBV4-1,TGCGCCAGCAGCGACCCTTCGGGGTCCGAAGCTTTCTTT,CASSDPSGSEAFF
13,TRBJ2-5,NA,NA,TRBV5-6,TGTGCCAGCAGCGGATACGACTGGGAGACCCAGTACTTC,CASSGYDWETQYF
15,TRBJ1-4,TRBD1,many,TRBV27,TGTGCCAGCAGTGGGGTTGGCAGGGGGAAGGAAAAACTGTTTTTT,CASSGVGRGKEKLFF
13,TRBJ1-2,NA,many,TRBV2,TGTGCCAGCATCGAGGGGTCAGGGAACGGCTACACCTTC,CASIEGSGNGYTF
10,TRBJ1-1,NA,many,TRBV20-1,TGCAGTGCAGAGGACACTGAAGCTTTCTTT,CSAEDTEAFF
14,TRBJ2-1,NA,few,TRBV27,TGTGCCAGCAGAGGCCCCCGCTGGTCTAATGAGCAGTTCTTC,CASRGPRWSNEQFF
18,TRBJ1-5,TRBD1,many,TRBV12-3/TRBV12-4,TGTGCCAGCATCGTGGGGGGGACAGGGGGCTTTGGTGACCAGCCCCAGCATTTT,CASIVGGTGGFGDQPQHF
14,TRBJ2-1,NA,many,TRBV10-3,TGTGCCATCAGTGAAAGGACAGATTACAATGAGCAGTTCTTC,CAISERTDYNEQFF
14,TRBJ1-1,NA,many,TRBV18,TGTGCCAGCTCACCGACAGCTTCCAACACTGAAGCTTTCTTT,CASSPTASNTEAFF
13,TRBJ2-3,NA,many,TRBV30,TGTGCCTGGGGACTCTCTAGCACAGATACGCAGTATTTT,CAWGLSSTDTQYF